Below are 26 T cell receptor beta chains sequenced from a single sample in a study of blood T cell repertoires in COVID-19. Generated by immunoSEQ multiplex PCR, the TCRdb table keeps only in-frame clones and is missing some. Found here are around 190,000 clones, approximately 83% of them singletons; the top ten hold 1.5% to 1.9%. The sample comprised peripheral blood. These receptors came from a human donor in a cohort sampled during active COVID-19.

The genes are TRBV19 and TRBJ1-2; 10 bases agree with TRBD1. The CDR3 totals 17 residues. Unmatched junction bases numbered 13, after V lost 5 bases and J lost 4 bases. Germline V lookup: CDR1 LNHDA, CDR2 SQIVND (reference sequence). This CDR3 is CASSPRDRGTGGYGYTF. The CDR3, as DNA: TGTGCCAGTAGTCCCCGGGACAGGGGCACGGGCGGCTATGGCTACACCTTC.

This clone was found once. The chain uses TRBV2 and TRBJ1-5; 7 positions match TRBD1. The CDR3 length is 16 residues. Germline values: CDR1 SNHLY, CDR2 FYNNEI. J gave up 4 bases and V 2 bases, and 8 bases lay outside the gene matches. The CDR3 bases are TGTGCCAGCAGTGAATTCCCGGGACAGTCGAATCAGCCCCAGCATTTT. Protein: CASSEFPGQSNQPQHF. Supplemented by reference TRBV2 and TRBJ1-5, the full variable domain reads EPEVTQTPSHQVTQMGQEVILRCVPISNHLYFYWYRQILGQKVEFLVSFYNNEISEKSEIFDDQFSVERPDGSNFTLKIRSTKLEDSAMYFCASSEFPGQSNQPQHFGDGTRLSIL.

This chain links TRBV6-5 with TRBJ2-7; 10 nucleotides align to TRBD1. V lost 6 bases to trimming and J lost 2 bases; unmatched junction nucleotides: 7. This CDR3 region has 15 residues. Germline lookup yields CDR1 MNHEY and CDR2 SVGAGI. CDR3 in amino acids: CASSGGTGVTYEQYF. CDR3 in DNA: TGTGCCAGCAGCGGTGGGACAGGGGTGACCTACGAGCAGTACTTC.

The V call is TRBV6-2 or TRBV6-3, the J call TRBJ2-2, with TRBD2 identical over 8 bases. Germline assignment: CDR1 MNHEY and CDR2 SVGEGT. Losses at the gene ends were 2 bases for V and 2 bases for J; bases not matched to a gene: 7. This CDR3 has 17 amino acids. CDR3 nucleotide sequence: TGTGCCAGCAGTTACGAGGTAGCGGGAATTAACACCGGGGAGCTGTTTTTT. This encodes CASSYEVAGINTGELFF.

The rearrangement uses TRBV3-1 (or the pseudogene TRBV3-2) and TRBJ1-3; D gene uncertain. V was trimmed by 1 base and J by 0 bases, leaving 10 bases between them. The CDR3 spans 16 residues. CDR1 and CDR2 (germline): LGHDT, YNNKEL (reference sequence). The CDR3: CASSQGAVSSGNTIYF. The CDR3, as DNA: TGTGCCAGCAGCCAAGGGGCAGTCAGCTCTGGAAACACCATATATTTT.

The chain has TRBV2 and TRBJ2-7; 9 bases line up with TRBD2. The CDR3 runs 17 residues. Per the germline V gene, CDR1 is SNHLY and CDR2 is FYNNEI. The junction had 12 bases not matched to a gene; V was cut back by 4 bases and J by 2 bases. The CDR3 nucleotides read TGTGCCAGCAGTGGAGGAAACGCTGGCGGGAGGGCCTACGAGCAGTACTTC. Residues: CASSGGNAGGRAYEQYF.

The chain has TRBV28 and TRBJ2-6; no clear D. With 2 bases removed from V and 0 bases from J, the gap between germline ends came to 11 bases. Germline V lookup: CDR1 MDHEN, CDR2 SYDVKM. The CDR3 contains 17 residues. The CDR3 loop is CASSLVQILSGANVLTF. CDR3 sequence (DNA): TGTGCCAGCAGTTTAGTACAGATCCTCTCTGGGGCCAACGTCCTGACTTTC.

The chain joins TRBV7-2 to TRBJ2-6, with TRBD1 matching 9 bases. The germline CDR1 and CDR2 sequences are SGHTA and FQGNSA. V dropped 3 bases and J dropped 1; count of bases not matched to a gene: 10. This CDR3 region has 19 residues. The CDR3: CASSLSQGAGLSGANVLTF. The DNA for the CDR3 is TGTGCCAGCAGCTTGTCACAGGGGGCTGGATTGTCTGGGGCCAACGTCCTGACTTTC.

The chain has TRBV2 and TRBJ1-3, with 7 bases that match TRBD1. The V and J ends lost 3 bases and 0 bases, in that order; junction bases with no gene match: 8. CDR1 and CDR2 (germline): SNHLY, FYNNEI. The CDR3 has 17 amino acids. CDR3 residues: CASSEFDRASSGNTIYF. As DNA, the CDR3 is TGTGCCAGCAGTGAGTTCGACAGGGCGAGCTCTGGAAACACCATATATTTT.

The chain joins TRBV7-9 to TRBJ1-6, with D possibly being TRBD1 (6 bases). This CDR3 comprises 15 residues. V was cut by 2 bases and J by 8 bases, with 13 bases left in between. The germline V gene has CDR1 SEHNR and CDR2 FQNEAQ (reference sequence). The CDR3 is CASSLRDISHSPLHF. The CDR3 nucleotides are TGTGCCAGCAGCTTAAGGGACATTTCCCATTCACCCCTCCACTTT. The variable domain in full, with the rest retrieved from reference TRBV7-9 and TRBJ1-6, is DTGVSQNPRHKITKRGQNVTFRCDPISEHNRLYWYRQTLGQGPEFLTYFQNEAQLEKSRLLSDRFSAERPKGSFSTLEIQRTEQGDSAMYLCASSLRDISHSPLHFGNGTRLTVT.

This clone is a singleton in its sample. The chain joins TRBV2 to TRBJ1-1; TRBD1 matches 9 bases. V lost 8 bases and J lost 0; bases outside the gene matches: 7. Germline values: CDR1 SNHLY, CDR2 FYNNEI. The length of the CDR3 is 15 residues. The CDR3, as DNA: TGTGCCAGCCGGGGGGACAGGGTTTTGAACACTGAAGCTTTCTTT. This gives the protein CASRGDRVLNTEAFF. Complete variable domain (other parts from reference TRBV2 and TRBJ1-1): EPEVTQTPSHQVTQMGQEVILRCVPISNHLYFYWYRQILGQKVEFLVSFYNNEISEKSEIFDDQFSVERPDGSNFTLKIRSTKLEDSAMYFCASRGDRVLNTEAFFGQGTRLTVV.

CDR3 region: CASTDRASGFQETQYF. The CDR3 bases are TGTGCCAGTACTGACAGGGCCTCGGGGTTCCAAGAGACCCAGTACTTC. The rearrangement uses TRBV19 and TRBJ2-5, with 7 positions matching TRBD1. V trimming: 7 bases; J trimming: 1 base; junction bases outside the gene matches: 12. This CDR3 region has 16 residues. CDR1 is LNHDA, CDR2 SQIVND, per germline (reference sequence).

This clone was detected a few times. The CDR3 here is CASSAAGGALTGELFF. The DNA of the CDR3 is TGTGCCAGCAGCGCGGCCGGGGGGGCCCTCACCGGGGAGCTGTTTTTT. The rearrangement joins TRBV9 to TRBJ2-2; TRBD2 aligns across 8 bases. Germline CDR1 reads SGDLS; CDR2 reads YYNGEE. This CDR3 has 16 amino acids. Losses at the gene ends were 3 bases for V and 4 bases for J; bases not matched to a gene: 8. The whole variable domain, filled in from reference TRBV9 and TRBJ2-2, reads DSGVTQTPKHLITATGQRVTLRCSPRSGDLSVYWYQQSLDQGLQFLIQYYNGEERAKGNILERFSAQQFPDLHSELNLSSLELGDSALYFCASSAAGGALTGELFFGEGSRLTVL.

In DNA form, the CDR3 reads TGCGCCAGCAGCCCCTCCGGGACTAGCGGACTCTTCTACGAGCAGTACTTC. Encoded protein: CASSPSGTSGLFYEQYF. The genes are TRBV4-3 and TRBJ2-7; 11 nucleotides align to TRBD2. The CDR3 sequence is 17 residues long. V dropped 4 bases and J dropped 3; count of bases not matched to a gene: 11. The germline V gene encodes CDR1 LGHNA and CDR2 YSLEER.

The chain combines TRBV18 with TRBJ2-5, with 7 bases fitting TRBD1. The V segment lost 3 bases and the J segment 5 bases; nucleotides outside the gene matches: 12. The CDR3 loop spans 16 amino acids. Germline loops: CDR1 KGHSH, CDR2 LQKENI. The CDR3 coding sequence is TGTGCCAGCTCACCCCAAGTGAGGGGGCGGATGGAGACCCAGTACTTC. Translation gives CASSPQVRGRMETQYF.

The chain has TRBV3-1 (or the pseudogene TRBV3-2) and TRBJ2-3; 12 nucleotides match TRBD2. The germline V gene encodes CDR1 LGHDT and CDR2 YNNKEL (reference sequence). The CDR3 is made up of 15 amino acids. Losses at the gene ends were 4 bases for V and 6 bases for J; bases not matched to a gene: 5. The CDR3 region has the DNA TGTGCCAGCAGCCTTCGGGGGACTAGCGGGGATACGCAGTATTTT. Translating it yields CASSLRGTSGDTQYF.

The chain uses TRBV24-1 and TRBJ1-4, with D possibly matching TRBD1 (5 bases). Germline assignment: CDR1 KGHDR and CDR2 SFDVKD. V lost 4 bases to trimming and J lost 12 bases, with 17 bases between them. The CDR3 sequence is 14 residues long. The CDR3 sequence is CATSESTSWGELFF. The CDR3 DNA reads as TGTGCCACCAGTGAATCCACCTCCTGGGGGGAACTGTTTTTT.

The V call is TRBV5-1, the J call TRBJ2-7, with 7 bases fitting TRBD1. The V gene's germline CDR1 is SGHRS and CDR2 YFSETQ. The V segment lost 3 bases and the J segment 2 bases; nucleotides outside the gene matches: 8. The CDR3 is 15 amino acids. The CDR3 region is CASSSDRNFPYEQYF. DNA of the CDR3: TGCGCCAGCAGCTCGGACAGGAACTTTCCCTACGAGCAGTACTTC.

The DNA for the CDR3 is TGTGCCAGTAGCAAGGGGGACTCTGGGGCCAACGTCCTGACTTTC. Its translation is CASSKGDSGANVLTF. The V and J genes are TRBV19 and TRBJ2-6, with D possibly TRBD1 on 6 matching bases. This CDR3 has 15 residues. The germline V and J ends were trimmed by 6 bases and 0 bases, with 9 bases remaining between them. The germline V gene has CDR1 LNHDA and CDR2 SQIVND (reference sequence).

The chain combines TRBV3-1 (or the pseudogene TRBV3-2) with TRBJ2-5, with 10 positions matching TRBD2. Germline lookup yields CDR1 LGHDT and CDR2 YNNKEL (reference sequence). The trim removed 4 bases at V and 7 bases at J, leaving 9 bases unmatched. CDR3 length: 15 amino acids. CDR3: CASSLGTSAWGTQYF. CDR3 nucleotide sequence: TGTGCCAGCAGCCTCGGGACTAGCGCGTGGGGGACCCAGTACTTC.

The rearrangement joins TRBV4-1 to TRBJ1-6, with no clear D. Trimming stripped 3 bases from V and 7 bases from J, with 19 bases between. CDR1 is MGHRA, CDR2 YSYEKL, per germline. The CDR3 totals 17 residues. The chain's CDR3 is CASSQNQPGSLNSPLHF. The CDR3 bases are TGCGCCAGCAGCCAGAATCAACCAGGATCGTTGAATTCACCCCTCCACTTT.

This chain links TRBV27 with TRBJ2-3; D ambiguous. From germline, CDR1 is MNHEY and CDR2 SMNVEV (reference sequence). CDR3 length equals 14 residues. V lost 3 bases and J lost 0, with 7 bases in between. The CDR3 coding sequence is TGTGCCAGCAGTTTCACCACTAGCACAGATACGCAGTATTTT. It yields the protein CASSFTTSTDTQYF.

The rearrangement joins TRBV18 to TRBJ2-2; TRBD2 agrees at 7 bases. Germline CDR1 and CDR2: KGHSH and LQKENI. The J segment lost 4 bases and the V segment lost 3 bases, leaving 8 bases of the junction unmatched. The CDR3 spans 16 residues. CDR3 in DNA: TGTGCCAGCTCACCGGGACTACCCTCGCCCACCGGGGAGCTGTTTTTT. Its protein product is CASSPGLPSPTGELFF. Together with reference TRBV18 and TRBJ2-2, the CDR3 gives the full variable domain: NAGVMQNPRHLVRRRGQEARLRCSPMKGHSHVYWYRQLPEEGLKFMVYLQKENIIDESGMPKERFSAEFPKEGPSILRIQQVVRGDSAAYFCASSPGLPSPTGELFFGEGSRLTVL.

This chain links TRBV9 with TRBJ2-7; 7 positions match TRBD2. The CDR3 covers 15 residues. V lost 0 bases, J lost 7 bases, and 10 bases stayed unmatched. Germline-derived CDR1 and CDR2 are SGDLS and YYNGEE. CDR3 nucleotides: TGTGCCAGCAGCGTAGGAGGGCTCACCGGGGGGGAGCAGTACTTC. This sequence encodes CASSVGGLTGGEQYF.

The CDR3 nucleotides are TGTGCCAGCAGCTTGGCCCGACAGGCAAACTATGGCTACACCTTC. Translated, it gives CASSLARQANYGYTF. The chain employs TRBV5-8 and TRBJ1-2, with D possibly matching TRBD1 (6 bases). The ends were cut back, 0 bases at V and 2 bases at J, with 11 bases in the middle. Per germline, CDR1 SGHTS and CDR2 YDEGEE. This CDR3 has 15 amino acids.

The chain combines TRBV7-9 with TRBJ2-7, with TRBD2 matching 12 bases. V shed 2 bases, J shed 2 bases, and the junction held 10 bases outside the gene matches. Looked up from germline, CDR1 is SEHNR and CDR2 is FQNEAQ (reference sequence). This CDR3 is built from 18 residues. The CDR3 protein is CASSLTSGRLGRTYEQYF. The CDR3, as DNA: TGTGCCAGCAGCTTAACTAGCGGGAGGTTGGGGAGGACCTACGAGCAGTACTTC.